This T cell receptor beta chain appears in the sequencing data of a study of blood T cells in healthy people across ages. This clonotype occurred many times. Its antigen is as yet unknown. CDR3 length: 15 amino acids. V was pared by 8 bases and J by 1 base, with 17 bases between. Germline V lookup: CDR1 MDHEN, CDR2 SYDVKM. General study points: Getting older went along with TCR beta diversity per million T cells dropping roughly linearly.

Using a J-beta primer mix together with a sample-barcoded 5' primer, a second PCR was run for about 6 to 11 cycles. TCRdb ran MiXCR on the 5' RACE reads and lists one entry per CDR3 protein. The sample records around 870,000 distinct CDR3 sequences, about 30% being singletons. The V gene is TRBV28, the J gene TRBJ2-5; D is tentatively TRBD1 or TRBD2 (6 bases each). What was sequenced was blood. The source of this sequence is a woman of 80 years or more in good health. The CDR3 here is CASCSGASTQETQYF. The CDR3 DNA sequence: TGTGCCAGCTGCTCGGGGGCCTCTACCCAAGAGACCCAGTACTTC.